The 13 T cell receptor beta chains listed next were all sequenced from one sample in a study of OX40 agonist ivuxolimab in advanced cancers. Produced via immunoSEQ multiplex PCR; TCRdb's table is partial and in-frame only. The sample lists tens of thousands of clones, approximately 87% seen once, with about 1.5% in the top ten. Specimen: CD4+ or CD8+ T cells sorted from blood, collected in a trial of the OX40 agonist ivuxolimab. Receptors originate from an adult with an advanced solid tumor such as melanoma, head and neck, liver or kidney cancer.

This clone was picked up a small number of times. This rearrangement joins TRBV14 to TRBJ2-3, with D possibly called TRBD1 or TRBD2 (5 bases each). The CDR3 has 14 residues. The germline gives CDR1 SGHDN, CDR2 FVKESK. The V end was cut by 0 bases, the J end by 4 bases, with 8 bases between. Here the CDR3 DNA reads TGTGCCAGCAGCCAAGATTGGGGGTCAGATACGCAGTATTTT. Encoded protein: CASSQDWGSDTQYF.

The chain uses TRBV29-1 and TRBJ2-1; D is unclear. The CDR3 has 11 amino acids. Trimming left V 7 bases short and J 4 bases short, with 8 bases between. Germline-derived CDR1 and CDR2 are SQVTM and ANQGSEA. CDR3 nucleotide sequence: TGCAGCGCTGCACTTTACAATGAGCAGTTCTTC. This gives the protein CSAALYNEQFF.

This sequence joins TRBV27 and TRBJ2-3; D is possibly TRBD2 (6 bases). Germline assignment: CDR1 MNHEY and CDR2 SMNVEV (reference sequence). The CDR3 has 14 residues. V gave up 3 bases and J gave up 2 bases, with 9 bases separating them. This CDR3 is CASSFGGFTDTQYF. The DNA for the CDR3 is TGTGCCAGCAGTTTTGGGGGGTTCACAGATACGCAGTATTTT.

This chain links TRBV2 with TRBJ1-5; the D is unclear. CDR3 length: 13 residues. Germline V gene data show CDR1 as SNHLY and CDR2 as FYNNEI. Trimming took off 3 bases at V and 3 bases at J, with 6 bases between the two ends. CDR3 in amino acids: CASSDTSNQPQHF. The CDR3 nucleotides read TGTGCCAGCAGTGACACCTCCAATCAGCCCCAGCATTTT.

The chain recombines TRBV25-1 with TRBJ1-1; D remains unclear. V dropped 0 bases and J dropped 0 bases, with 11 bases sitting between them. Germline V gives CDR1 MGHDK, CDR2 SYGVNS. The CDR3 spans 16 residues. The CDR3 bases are TGTGCCAGCAGTGAATATTCCCCCGGGGTGAACACTGAAGCTTTCTTT. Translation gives CASSEYSPGVNTEAFF.

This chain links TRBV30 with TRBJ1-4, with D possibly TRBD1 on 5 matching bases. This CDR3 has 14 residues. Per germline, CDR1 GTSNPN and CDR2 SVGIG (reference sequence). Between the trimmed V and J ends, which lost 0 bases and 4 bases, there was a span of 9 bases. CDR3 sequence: CAWSVGRVNEKLFF. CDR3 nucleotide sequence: TGTGCCTGGAGTGTTGGCAGGGTTAATGAAAAACTGTTTTTT.

CDR3 coding DNA: TGTGCCAGTAGTCCACGGCGGGGGGGCCGAGAGACCCAGTACTTC. This sequence encodes CASSPRRGGRETQYF. V and J are TRBV19 and TRBJ2-5, with 9 bases aligning to TRBD2. J lost 4 bases, V lost 5 bases, and 8 bases had no gene match. The length of the CDR3 is 15 residues. Germline CDR1 reads LNHDA; CDR2 reads SQIVND (reference sequence).

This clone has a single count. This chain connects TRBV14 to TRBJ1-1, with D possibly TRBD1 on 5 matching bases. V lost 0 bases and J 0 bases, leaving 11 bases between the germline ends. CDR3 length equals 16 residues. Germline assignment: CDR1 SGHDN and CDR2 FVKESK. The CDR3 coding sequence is TGTGCCAGCAGCCAAGACTGGGGCAGGGTGAACACTGAAGCTTTCTTT. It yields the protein CASSQDWGRVNTEAFF. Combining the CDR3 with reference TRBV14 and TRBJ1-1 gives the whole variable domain EAGVTQFPSHSVIEKGQTVTLRCDPISGHDNLYWYRRVMGKEIKFLLHFVKESKQDESGMPNNRFLAERTGGTYSTLKVQPAELEDSGVYFCASSQDWGRVNTEAFFGQGTRLTVV.

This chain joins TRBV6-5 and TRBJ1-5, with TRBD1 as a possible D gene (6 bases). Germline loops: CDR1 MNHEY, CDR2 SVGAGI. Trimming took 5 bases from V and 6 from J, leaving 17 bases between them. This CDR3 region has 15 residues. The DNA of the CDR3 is TGTGCCAGCAGTCTAGGACAGTTTGGCTCTCAGCCCCAGCATTTT. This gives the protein CASSLGQFGSQPQHF.

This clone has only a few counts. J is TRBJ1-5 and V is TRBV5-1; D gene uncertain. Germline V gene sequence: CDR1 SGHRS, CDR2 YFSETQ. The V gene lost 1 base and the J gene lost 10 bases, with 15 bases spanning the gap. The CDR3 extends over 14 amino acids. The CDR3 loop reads CASSLSPGEEPQHF. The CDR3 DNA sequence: TGCGCCAGCAGCTTGTCTCCCGGGGAAGAACCCCAGCATTTT.

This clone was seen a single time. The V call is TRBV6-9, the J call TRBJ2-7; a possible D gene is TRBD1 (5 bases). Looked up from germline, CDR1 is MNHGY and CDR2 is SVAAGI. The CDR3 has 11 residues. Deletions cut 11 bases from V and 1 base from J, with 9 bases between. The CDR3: CAAQGSYEQYF. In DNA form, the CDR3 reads TGTGCCGCTCAGGGTTCCTACGAGCAGTACTTC.

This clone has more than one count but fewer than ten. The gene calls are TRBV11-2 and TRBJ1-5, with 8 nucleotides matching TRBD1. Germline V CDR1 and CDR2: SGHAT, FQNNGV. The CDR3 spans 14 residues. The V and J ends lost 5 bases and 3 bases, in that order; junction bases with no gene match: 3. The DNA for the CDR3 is TGTGCCAGCAGCGGGGACAGGAACAATCAGCCCCAGCATTTT. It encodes CASSGDRNNQPQHF.

DNA of the CDR3: TGTGCCAGCAGTTACTTGGACAGGGGGAATTCACCCCTCCACTTT. Residues: CASSYLDRGNSPLHF. This chain links TRBV6-5 with TRBJ1-6; 10 bases match TRBD1. The CDR3 consists of 15 residues. The germline V gene has CDR1 MNHEY and CDR2 SVGAGI. Trimming removed 1 base from V and 7 bases from J; junction bases left unmatched: 1.